This entry lists 23 T cell receptor beta chains sequenced from one sample in a study of Ad26.COV2.S vaccination and SARS-CoV-2 variants. The treatment here: approximately 18 received Ad26.COV2.S at low or high dose, single or two shots; 5 received placebo; per-sample allocation not given. The investigators took samples on day 63 after the first vaccine or placebo injection. The table came from immunoSEQ multiplex PCR; TCRdb's copy has only in-frame clones and leaves some out. The sample holds over 400,000 clones, about 92% seen once. The sequencing here drew on peripheral blood, taken in a trial of Ad26.COV2.S vaccine versus placebo. The receptors stem from a person between 18 and 65 years old who received the Ad26.COV2.S COVID-19 vaccine or a placebo.

Concerning this clone: At the DNA level, this CDR3 is encoded by other sequences in the same sample as well. This chain uses TRBV6-2 or TRBV6-3 with TRBJ1-5; the match to TRBD1 covers 8 bases. Germline V CDR1 and CDR2: MNHEY, SVGEGT. This CDR3 spans 15 amino acids. V lost 6 bases and J lost 4; bases outside the gene matches: 8. The CDR3 here is CASSPLDRGNQPQHF. The CDR3 DNA reads TGTGCCAGCAGCCCGCTTGACAGGGGAAATCAGCCCCAGCATTTT.

This clone was observed a few times. The chain combines TRBV19 with TRBJ1-4; 7 bases match TRBD1. The CDR3 has 15 residues. J was trimmed by 8 bases and V by 4 bases; bases with no gene match: 10. CDR1 LNHDA and CDR2 SQIVND come from the germline V gene (reference sequence). The CDR3 spells CASSTAGTDLEKLFF. The CDR3 coding sequence is TGTGCCAGTAGTACCGCCGGGACAGATTTGGAAAAACTGTTTTTT.

This clone was counted only a few times. This chain connects TRBV29-1 to TRBJ1-2; D ambiguous. Germline V gene data show CDR1 as SQVTM and CDR2 as ANQGSEA. The CDR3 has 12 residues. V gave up 4 bases and J gave up 8 bases, with 14 bases separating them. The CDR3 spells CSVGIGLGGYTF. The CDR3 DNA sequence: TGCAGCGTTGGGATCGGGTTAGGCGGCTACACCTTC.

The V call is TRBV6-2 or TRBV6-3, the J call TRBJ2-2; TRBD1 matches 9 bases. CDR1 MNHEY and CDR2 SVGEGT come from the germline V gene. The V gene end was trimmed by 2 bases and the J gene end by 2 bases; junction bases not matched to a gene: 6. The CDR3 is 17 residues long. The CDR3 is CASSYPYRGRNTGELFF. DNA for the CDR3: TGTGCCAGCAGTTACCCTTACAGGGGGCGTAACACCGGGGAGCTGTTTTTT.

The rearrangement links TRBV18 to TRBJ1-2; unclear D gene. This CDR3 is 14 amino acids long. CDR1 and CDR2 (germline): KGHSH, LQKENI. Trimming took off 2 bases at V and 1 base at J, with 8 bases between the two ends. CDR3 nucleotides: TGTGCCAGCTCACCAAACAGTAATAACTATGGCTACACCTTC. Translated: CASSPNSNNYGYTF.

The chain uses TRBV29-1 and TRBJ2-1, with TRBD1 matching over 7 bases. This CDR3 spans 13 amino acids. J gave up 5 bases and V 6 bases, and 7 bases lay outside the gene matches. Germline-derived CDR1 and CDR2 are SQVTM and ANQGSEA. CDR3 loop: CSVKGAWDNEQFF. In DNA, the CDR3 is TGCAGCGTCAAGGGGGCGTGGGACAATGAGCAGTTCTTC.

The V gene is TRBV6-4, the J gene TRBJ2-1; TRBD2 aligns across 16 bases. The V and J ends lost 2 bases and 6 bases, in that order; junction bases with no gene match: 1. Germline V CDR1 and CDR2: MRHNA, SNTAGT. The CDR3 runs 16 residues. CDR3 sequence (DNA): TGTGCCAGCAGTGACGGGACTAGCGGGGGGGCCAATGAGCAGTTCTTC. Amino acid sequence: CASSDGTSGGANEQFF.

The chain carries TRBV5-1 and TRBJ2-1; D is unresolved. CDR1 SGHRS and CDR2 YFSETQ come from the germline V gene. This CDR3 spans 13 amino acids. The V gene lost 4 bases and the J gene lost 0 bases, with 5 bases spanning the gap. Here the CDR3 reads CASSRSSYNEQFF. In DNA form, the CDR3 reads TGCGCCAGCAGCCGAAGCTCCTACAATGAGCAGTTCTTC.

V and J are TRBV20-1 and TRBJ2-7, with TRBD2 matching over 9 bases. Germline CDR1 is DFQATT and CDR2 is SNEGSKA (reference sequence). The CDR3 loop spans 14 amino acids. V lost 3 bases to trimming and J lost 2 bases; unmatched junction nucleotides: 5. The CDR3 loop reads CSASGLAGTYEQYF. DNA for the CDR3: TGCAGTGCTAGTGGCCTAGCGGGAACCTACGAGCAGTACTTC.

This clone has only one observation. CDR3: CASSEEGQLNTEAFF. The DNA of the CDR3 is TGTGCCAGCAGTGAGGAGGGACAGTTGAACACTGAAGCTTTCTTT. The chain links TRBV6-1 to TRBJ1-1; 7 positions match TRBD1. V lost 3 bases, J lost 0 bases, and 4 bases stayed unmatched. Germline CDR1 MNHNS, CDR2 SASEGT. The CDR3 is 15 amino acids.

CDR3 amino acids: CASSSLRVTGELFF. CDR3 DNA: TGTGCCAGCAGCTCACTGCGGGTCACCGGGGAGCTGTTTTTT. The chain is built from TRBV7-6 and TRBJ2-2; a possible D gene is TRBD2 (5 bases). Looked up from germline, CDR1 is SGHVS and CDR2 is FNYEAQ. Trimming took 4 bases from V and 4 from J, leaving 10 bases between them. CDR3 length equals 14 residues.

This clone was recorded only once. V usage is TRBV29-1 and J usage is TRBJ1-1, with a weak D call TRBD1 (6 bases). Germline V lookup: CDR1 SQVTM, CDR2 ANQGSEA. There are 15 residues in the CDR3. Trimming took off 0 bases at V and 3 bases at J, with 14 bases between the two ends. This chain's CDR3 is CSVEDRAKGDTEAFF. CDR3 coding DNA: TGCAGCGTTGAAGACAGGGCCAAGGGGGACACTGAAGCTTTCTTT.

The chain has TRBV3-1 (or the pseudogene TRBV3-2) and TRBJ1-1; D is unresolved. Germline CDR1 LGHDT, CDR2 YNNKEL (reference sequence). There are 16 residues in the CDR3. Trimming pared 0 bases from V and 1 base from J, leaving 12 bases between. The CDR3: CASSQDPPTRNTEAFF. DNA of the CDR3: TGTGCCAGCAGCCAAGACCCCCCCACAAGGAACACTGAAGCTTTCTTT.

This clone was detected only once. The V and J genes are TRBV5-4 and TRBJ1-2; the D is unclear. The V gene's germline CDR1 is SGHNT and CDR2 YYREEE (reference sequence). Trimming removed 4 bases from V and 1 base from J, with 8 bases in between. CDR3 length: 13 amino acids. CDR3 residues: CASSVGDNYGYTF. The CDR3, as DNA: TGTGCCAGCAGCGTCGGTGATAACTATGGCTACACCTTC. Filled out from reference TRBV5-4 and TRBJ1-2, the complete variable domain reads ETGVTQSPTHLIKTRGQQVTLRCSSQSGHNTVSWYQQALGQGPQFIFQYYREEENGRGNFPPRFSGLQFPNYSSELNVNALELDDSALYLCASSVGDNYGYTFGSGTRLTVV.

The rearrangement joins TRBV5-4 to TRBJ2-7; TRBD1 matches at 7 bases. The V gene end was trimmed by 4 bases and the J gene end by 2 bases; junction bases not matched to a gene: 6. This CDR3 comprises 14 residues. Per the germline V gene, CDR1 is SGHNT and CDR2 is YYREEE (reference sequence). CDR3 amino acids: CASSPGDRTYEQYF. DNA for the CDR3: TGTGCCAGCAGCCCTGGGGACAGAACCTACGAGCAGTACTTC.

The rearrangement uses TRBV7-2 and TRBJ2-3; no reliable D call. V lost 1 base and J lost 4, with 9 bases in between. Germline CDR1 and CDR2: SGHTA and FQGNSA. The CDR3 sequence is 14 residues long. The CDR3 is CASSLDLGADTQYF. The DNA of the CDR3 is TGTGCCAGCAGCTTAGATTTGGGTGCAGATACGCAGTATTTT.

The gene calls are TRBV4-3 and TRBJ1-6; D is unclear. V lost 1 base and J lost 9, with 7 bases in between. The CDR3 covers 13 residues. The germline V gene has CDR1 LGHNA and CDR2 YSLEER. The CDR3 region has the DNA TGCGCCAGCAGCCAAGCCCCGTTTTCACCCCTCCACTTT. This gives the protein CASSQAPFSPLHF.

This chain connects TRBV13 to TRBJ2-7, with 7 bases aligning to TRBD1. CDR1 PRHDT and CDR2 FYEKMQ come from the germline V gene (reference sequence). The CDR3 loop spans 14 amino acids. V shed 5 bases and J 5 bases; nucleotides not matched to a gene: 9. The CDR3 loop reads CASSLRQGIDEQYF. The DNA of the CDR3 is TGTGCCAGCAGCCTCCGACAGGGTATCGACGAGCAGTACTTC.

This clone was detected a few times. Within the sample, other DNA sequences also encode this same CDR3. The CDR3 sequence is CASSTGSPYEQYF. In DNA, the CDR3 is TGTGCCAGTAGTACGGGCTCCCCCTACGAGCAGTACTTC. The chain joins TRBV19 to TRBJ2-7; D gene uncertain. The CDR3 spans 13 residues. Trimming shortened V by 4 bases and J by 2 bases, and 9 bases separated the two germline ends. From germline, CDR1 is LNHDA and CDR2 SQIVND (reference sequence).

This sequence joins TRBV6-5 and TRBJ2-1; 8 bases line up with TRBD2. With V trimmed by 6 bases and J by 2 bases, 6 bases remained unmatched. CDR3 length: 15 residues. Per germline, CDR1 MNHEY and CDR2 SVGAGI. The CDR3 coding sequence is TGTGCCAGCAGACGGCTTAGCGGGGCCTACAATGAGCAGTTCTTC. Encoded protein: CASRRLSGAYNEQFF.

The chain couples TRBV9 to TRBJ1-5, with D perhaps TRBD1 (6 bases). This CDR3 has 14 amino acids. CDR1 and CDR2 (germline): SGDLS, YYNGEE. V lost 3 bases to trimming and J lost 5 bases, with 12 bases between them. The CDR3 DNA sequence: TGTGCCAGCAGCGCAACAGGGTCCTATCAGCCCCAGCATTTT. It is translated as CASSATGSYQPQHF.

This chain links TRBV28 with TRBJ1-5; 7 bases fit TRBD1. Germline V gene data show CDR1 as MDHEN and CDR2 as SYDVKM. The CDR3 is 16 amino acids. J lost 4 bases, V lost 6 bases, and 12 bases had no gene match. The CDR3 protein is CASSLTLRQGNQPQHF. The CDR3 coding sequence is TGTGCCAGCAGCCTCACCCTTCGACAGGGAAATCAGCCCCAGCATTTT.

J is TRBJ2-2 and V is TRBV3-1 (or the pseudogene TRBV3-2), with a tentative D call TRBD1 (6 bases). The CDR3 has 15 amino acids. Germline CDR1 and CDR2: LGHDT and YNNKEL (reference sequence). The V and J ends lost 4 bases and 4 bases respectively, with 13 bases between them. The CDR3 DNA reads as TGTGCCAGCAGCCTTCTGGGGGCCGGCACCGGGGAGCTGTTTTTT. Amino acids: CASSLLGAGTGELFF.